This TCR beta chain comes out of a study of blood T cells in healthy people across ages. Together with a sample-barcoded 5' primer, a J-beta primer mix was included in a second PCR lasting roughly 6 to 12 cycles. TCRdb reprocessed the 5' RACE reads via MiXCR and lists one record per CDR3 protein. The table lists approximately 350,000 distinct CDR3 sequences, more than 45% of them singletons. The germline gives CDR1 KGHSH, CDR2 LQKENI. Trimming left V 3 bases short and J 4 bases short, with 7 bases between. The CDR3 runs to 13 residues. This clonotype originated in a man between 60 and 75 years old in good health. The sequencing input was blood. This chain uses TRBV18 with TRBJ2-1; no firm D call. The CDR3 nucleotides are TGTGCCAGCTCACCCCAGAAGTACAATGAGCAGTTCTTC. Translating gives CASSPQKYNEQFF.